This T cell receptor beta chain was captured in a study of cytomegalovirus exposure and HLA in healthy donors (dated 2017 in TCRdb). Background on the whole study: According to an earlier analysis of a few hundred of the donors, about 170 million T cells yielded 90 million to 140 million unique TCR beta sequences and approximately 280 Gb of sequence data. An early release covering about 600 HLA-typed donors comprised roughly 300 gigabases of sequencing data and roughly 86 million unique TCR sequences. Of the roughly 400 genotyped donors, 81% were placed in the genetic ancestry cluster associated with self-reported Caucasian donors. The study aimed to test whether signatures of past pathogen exposure could be identified by cataloging public T cell receptors. The study profiled the T cell repertoires of 500 to 800 subjects by immunosequencing and related them to cytomegalovirus serostatus. A separate validation cohort of over a hundred different subjects was used in addition to the 666-subject first cohort. The study combined high-throughput TCR immunosequencing, statistical association of individual TCRs with disease status, and machine learning to predict cytomegalovirus infection status. In a later analysis, previously published TCR beta repertoires from about 640 donors were re-analyzed and high-resolution HLA genotyping was added so that TCR occurrence patterns could be studied. Rather than using new phenotypic data, the later analysis identified candidate immune exposures from TCR beta sequences and from how often those sequences occurred across donors. An earlier analysis of several hundred of the donors applied high-throughput TCR beta sequencing to assess whether each TCR beta V gene segment acted as functional or pseudogenic. Donor age, sex, ethnicity and CMV serostatus were compiled alongside the repertoire data. A later genetic analysis took genome-wide SNP genotypes for about 60% of the roughly 670 donors and used that subset as a discovery cohort. All discovery cohort repertoires had been generated using a single sequencing platform. HLA typing included class I and class II loci at four-digit resolution. Typing coverage varied by locus: roughly 629-640 donors for A, B, C, DRB1 and DQB1; roughly 520 for DQA1; nearly 610 for DPA1; approximately 490 for DPB1. Roughly 5 DR-DQ haplotypes were handled as single units for association and clustering, since linkage in the cohort was strong. On average, roughly 200,000 unique TCR beta nucleotide sequences were sequenced per donor among some 430 genotyped donors of the cohort, with roughly 18% of those sequences being non-productive. Overall results and qualifications from the work: In a later analysis, the rate of TCR association differed among HLA loci, with DRB1 alleles having the most associated TCRs and HLA-C alleles having the fewest. The study gave a list of over 150 TCR beta chains associated with cytomegalovirus. A later analysis found that most CMV-associated TCR beta chains appeared HLA-restricted, with HLA associations seemingly driven largely by CMV exposure. In an earlier analysis of 450 to 750 of the donors, most TCR beta V segments appeared in productive rearrangements about 87% or about 30% of the time, broadly matching IMGT annotations. The classifier was reported to diagnose cytomegalovirus status with high specificity and sensitivity in both the original and validation cohorts. A cluster of highly shared sequence variants was judged likely to represent a technical artifact of the sequencing pipeline. Correlated functional status among segregating V segments might reflect linkage disequilibrium, but an unknown experimental factor could not be ruled out. At a false discovery rate of 0.05, a later analysis linked some 18,000 TCR beta sequences to specific HLA alleles. Because HLA typing was unavailable for some donors at each locus, only the typed subset was used in association tests. This cohort had only TCR beta chains sequenced, and the lack of alpha or paired-chain data limited which features could be detected. A later genetic analysis associated a missense DCLRE1C variant with V-gene and J-gene trimming of TCR beta chains, and an independent cohort replicated the association. The earlier analysis of around 600 of the donors excluded roughly 17 rarely observed V segments, including chromosome 9 orphons, because counts were too low. When HLA alleles, especially DR and DQ, strongly co-occurred, attributing TCR associations to individual alleles was difficult. In a later analysis, HLA-associated TCR beta chains were found to be more clonally expanded and to have lower generation probabilities than equally common non-associated chains. A later genetic analysis reported fewer N-insertions in productive TCRs among donors in an Asian-associated ancestry cluster than the roughly 640-donor mean. CMV serostatus was the only immune exposure information available for the cohort. A further reported finding was that TCR beta sequences accurately predicted the HLA-A and HLA-B alleles for most subjects in the first cohort. Several of the top co-occurrence clusters appeared to be linked to parvovirus B19, influenza, CMV and Epstein-Barr virus, according to a later analysis. In vitro tests confirmed that a few of the cytomegalovirus-associated TCR beta chains recognize cytomegalovirus antigens. It was suggested by the authors that the approach could potentially be generalized to other disease states and immunological phenotypes. Sequencing depth was assumed to be roughly uniform across donors in the presence/absence analyses, though that assumption may not hold. Across donors, most TCR sequences were observed very rarely, whereas some public TCRs were present in many individuals.

The cohort consisted of 600 to 700 healthy bone marrow donors. All cohort members were sampled while nominally healthy, although unrecorded immune exposures were likely present. The donor was CMV seronegative and was included in the group of several hundred seronegative cohort members. Every donor gave a peripheral blood sample, and the peripheral blood mononuclear cells from that sample were used for TCR beta sequencing. The Qiagen DNeasy Blood Extraction Kit was used to extract genomic DNA from the blood cell samples. This clone was seen once. Its antigen is currently not known. No much larger clone exists at a distance of one base, and base qualities are not known. Libraries came from the immunoSEQ multiplex PCR assay. For the multiplex PCR, a mixture combining 60 forward primers for TCR Vbeta segments and 13 reverse primers for TCR Jbeta segments was used. A multiplex PCR assay on genomic DNA amplified the CDR3 region of rearranged TCR beta genes. The amplified TCR beta libraries were sequenced on the Illumina HiSeq System as 87-base-pair reads. In the paper's pipeline: Across the 700 or so repertoires, a later analysis counted approximately 83 million unique TCR beta chains, some 11 million of which were shared by at least two donors. Raw reads were error-corrected and collapsed into unique sequences by a nearest-neighbor algorithm in which closely related sequences were merged to remove PCR and sequencing errors. V, D and J gene segments were assigned by aligning CDR3 sequences to IMGT reference sequences. For a sequence to be retained, a match of at least six nucleotides was required to both a V gene segment and a J gene segment. Rearrangements were classified as productive when the CDR3 lacked stop codons and remained in frame with V and J, and all other rearrangements were classified as non-productive. Following IMGT convention, CDR3 was defined as the stretch from the second conserved V-encoded cysteine to the conserved J-encoded phenylalanine. The earlier analysis of about 500 of the donors excluded sequences that lacked an unambiguous match to a single V gene segment. In an earlier analysis of 450 to 750 of the donors, a V segment was called functional when productive rearrangements were above 56.7%, and segregating when the standard deviation between donors exceeded 5%. A statistical classification framework was built to diagnose cytomegalovirus status from the catalog of TCR beta chain sequences. V and J gene assignment, in a later analysis, came from comparing TCR nucleotide sequences with IMGT/GENE-DB human TR gene sequences. A later analysis assigned CDR3 sequences and most-parsimonious VDJ recombination scenarios with the TCRdist pipeline. In a later analysis, every TCR beta chain was defined by the combination of its CDR3 amino acid sequence and its V-gene family, and reads without a unique V-gene family were dropped. A later analysis removed nearly 600 highly shared, low-generation-probability nucleotide sequences to deal with suspected cross-contamination and a sequencing artifact. A later analysis calculated a clonal expansion index for each public chain from normalized within-repertoire ranks of inferred template counts. Generation probabilities in a later analysis came from a VDJ recombination model fitted to out-of-frame rearrangements, and those results were checked against IGoR. Hypergeometric tests were used in a later analysis to score TCR-TCR, TCR-HLA and TCR-CMV co-occurrence, with a repertoire-size bias correction applied to the TCR pairs. False discovery rates were estimated in a later analysis by permuting HLA or CMV assignments 20 times. In a later analysis, co-occurring TCRs were grouped with DBSCAN, and TCRdist sequence similarity was added when clustering was performed within HLA-allele-positive subsets. Repertoires with fewer than 30,000 or more than 120,000 public chains, plus five repertoires with anomalous nucleotide sharing, were excluded from co-occurrence clustering. TCRdb carries this immuneACCESS record with in-frame sequences only. Its versions omit some clonotypes, under half of them owing to an unresolved V gene in the studies checked, with the rest unexplained. That table supplies the V and J calls and clone size; D and trimming were determined from the DNA. In all, the sample holds about 210,000 clones, and approximately 86% of those were seen once. The ten largest account for around 0.34% of the sample.

This TCR was sampled from a woman in her thirties in good health and CMV-seronegative. The sample comprised PBMCs.

The CDR3 reads CASRPDTTYNEQFF. The nucleotides are TGCGCCAGCAGACCGGACACAACCTACAATGAGCAGTTCTTC. In this chain, TRBV10-2 is recombined with TRBJ2-1; TRBD1 is a possible D gene, resting on 5 matching bases. Relative to germline, V is 6 bases shorter and J is 2 bases shorter, with 11 bases between their ends. For CDR1 and CDR2, the germline V gene lists WSHSY and SAAADI. The CDR3 goes from the cysteine to the phenylalanine over 14 residues. CDR3 DNA only is kept here, 42 bases in frame from base 1.